The 18 T cell receptor beta chains below were found in one sample sequenced in a study of shared clonotypes between healthy human individuals. Naive-designated CD8 cells lacked CD45RO, were positively enriched for CCR7, and omitted terminally differentiated effector memory CD45RA+ cells. Measured with immunoSEQ multiplex PCR; TCRdb has only the in-frame clones, and not every one. The repertoire holds 1.5 million to 2.5 million clones, with 85% to 95% as singletons. What was sequenced was naive CD8+ T cells sorted from blood. The receptors come from a man between 18 and 35 years old in good health.

This chain links TRBV7-2 with TRBJ2-1; D uncertain. Between the trimmed V and J ends, which lost 1 base and 2 bases, there was a span of 6 bases. Germline values: CDR1 SGHTA, CDR2 FQGNSA. CDR3 length: 14 amino acids. The DNA of the CDR3 is TGTGCCAGCAGCTTAGAGGCTACCTACAATGAGCAGTTCTTC. Amino acids: CASSLEATYNEQFF.

CDR3 in amino acids: CASSQDLGASGLTYEQYF. The CDR3 DNA reads as TGCGCCAGCAGCCAAGATTTAGGGGCTAGCGGGCTAACCTACGAGCAGTACTTC. The rearrangement joins TRBV4-3 to TRBJ2-7; 8 bases fit TRBD2. Germline CDR1 reads LGHNA; CDR2 reads YSLEER. The CDR3 has 18 amino acids. Trimming took 0 bases from V and 2 from J; bases not matched to a gene: 12.

In DNA form, the CDR3 reads TGTGCCACCAGTTTCCAGGGGGCTTCAGAGACCCAGTACTTC. It is translated as CATSFQGASETQYF. The J gene is TRBJ2-5, the V gene TRBV15; 8 bases map to TRBD1. The CDR3 extends over 14 amino acids. Trimming at V came to 6 bases and at J to 4 bases, leaving 7 bases not matched to a gene. Germline CDR1 and CDR2: LNHNV and YYDKDF (reference sequence).

To note about this clone: This same CDR3 is encoded by further DNA sequences in the sample. The V gene is TRBV13, the J gene TRBJ2-7; D might be TRBD2 (5 bases). V shed 0 bases and J shed 5 bases, with 5 bases lying between them. CDR1 is PRHDT and CDR2 is FYEKMQ in the germline V gene (reference sequence). The CDR3 is 12 residues long. CDR3 in DNA: TGTGCCAGCAGCTTAGGCGGGGACGAGCAGTACTTC. It is translated as CASSLGGDEQYF.

This CDR3 is CASSRGLANTGELFF. In DNA, the CDR3 is TGCGCCAGCAGCCGCGGACTAGCTAACACCGGGGAGCTGTTTTTT. J is TRBJ2-2 and V is TRBV4-1, with 8 bases fitting TRBD2. This CDR3 contains 15 residues. Germline CDR1 MGHRA, CDR2 YSYEKL. The V and J ends lost 4 bases and 2 bases, in that order; junction bases with no gene match: 3.

This chain uses TRBV6-5 with TRBJ2-1; TRBD2 matches 7 bases. The V and J ends lost 0 bases and 3 bases, in that order; junction bases with no gene match: 5. CDR3 length: 16 residues. Germline loops: CDR1 MNHEY, CDR2 SVGAGI. The CDR3 protein is CASSYSSGGYYNEQFF. The CDR3 DNA reads TGTGCCAGCAGTTACTCTTCCGGGGGGTACTACAATGAGCAGTTCTTC.

The CDR3 DNA is TGCGCCAGCAGCCAAGGGCCGGGACAGGACACCGGGGGCACTGAAGCTTTCTTT. It codes for CASSQGPGQDTGGTEAFF. This sequence joins TRBV4-3 and TRBJ1-1, with 8 bases aligning to TRBD1. J gave up 4 bases and V 1 base, and 14 bases lay outside the gene matches. The CDR3 extends over 18 amino acids. Germline loops: CDR1 LGHNA, CDR2 YSLEER.

The chain links TRBV7-9 to TRBJ2-2; 8 bases agree with TRBD2. V dropped 0 bases and J dropped 8; count of bases not matched to a gene: 8. This CDR3 has 16 amino acids. Germline values: CDR1 SEHNR, CDR2 FQNEAQ (reference sequence). CDR3 sequence reads: CASSLAPGLGVGELFF. The CDR3 nucleotides read TGTGCCAGCAGCTTAGCTCCGGGACTAGGTGTAGGGGAGCTGTTTTTT.

The CDR3 DNA reads as TGTGCCAGCTCACCGGTCAGTCCGAAGAGGGTGGCTTTCTTT. This translates into CASSPVSPKRVAFF. The chain recombines TRBV18 with TRBJ1-1; unclear D gene. From germline, CDR1 is KGHSH and CDR2 LQKENI. V was trimmed by 3 bases and J by 11 bases, leaving 19 bases between them. This CDR3 region has 14 residues.

This clone was detected once. The J gene is TRBJ2-3, the V gene TRBV10-1, with unresolved D. CDR1 and CDR2 (germline): WNHNN, SYGVQD (reference sequence). Trimming took off 2 bases at V and 2 bases at J, with 14 bases between the two ends. The CDR3 consists of 16 residues. CDR3 sequence: CASSEGKERYTDTQYF. Here the CDR3 DNA reads TGCGCCAGCAGTGAGGGAAAGGAGAGATACACAGATACGCAGTATTTT.

V and J are TRBV9 and TRBJ1-3; the D gene is possibly TRBD1 (5 bases). The CDR3 loop spans 16 amino acids. Germline CDR1 SGDLS, CDR2 YYNGEE. Between the trimmed V and J ends, which lost 2 bases and 4 bases, there was a span of 16 bases. The CDR3 protein is CASSVADSGSGNTIYF. CDR3 nucleotides: TGTGCCAGCAGCGTTGCCGACAGCGGGTCCGGAAACACCATATATTTT.

This sequence joins TRBV19 and TRBJ2-2; D may be TRBD2 (5 bases). Germline CDR1 and CDR2: LNHDA and SQIVND (reference sequence). The length of the CDR3 is 11 residues. Trimming cost V 5 bases and J 7 bases, with 5 bases left between them. CDR3 nucleotides: TGTGCCAGTAGTGCGGGCGGGGAGCTGTTTTTT. Its protein product is CASSAGGELFF.

The rearrangement joins TRBV7-9 to TRBJ1-1; TRBD1 matches 12 bases. V gave up 6 bases and J gave up 3 bases; unmatched junction bases: 11. Germline V gene lookup returns CDR1 SEHNR and CDR2 FQNEAQ (reference sequence). The CDR3 spans 17 residues. CDR3 residues: CASRYLRDRGLHTEAFF. CDR3 bases: TGTGCCAGCAGATACCTCCGGGACAGGGGGCTGCACACTGAAGCTTTCTTT.

The chain carries TRBV10-3 and TRBJ2-7; D is uncertain. V was pared by 0 bases and J by 6 bases, with 12 bases between. This CDR3 comprises 14 residues. Germline V gene data show CDR1 as ENHRY and CDR2 as SYGVKD. The CDR3 loop reads CAISESGPLGEQYF. For the CDR3, the DNA is TGTGCCATCAGTGAGTCCGGCCCGCTCGGCGAGCAGTACTTC.

The rearrangement uses TRBV7-9 and TRBJ2-2; D is ambiguous. Germline loops: CDR1 SEHNR, CDR2 FQNEAQ (reference sequence). CDR3 length equals 14 residues. V lost 3 bases and J lost 5, with 10 bases in between. The CDR3 loop reads CASSLDQMTGELFF. CDR3 nucleotide sequence: TGTGCCAGCAGCTTGGACCAGATGACCGGGGAGCTGTTTTTT.

This sequence joins TRBV7-9 and TRBJ2-4, with unresolved D. Germline V gives CDR1 SEHNR, CDR2 FQNEAQ (reference sequence). V dropped 1 base and J dropped 0 bases, with 7 bases sitting between them. CDR3 length equals 15 residues. The CDR3 reads CASSLGAVAKNIQYF. CDR3 in DNA: TGTGCCAGCAGCTTAGGCGCCGTAGCCAAAAACATTCAGTACTTC.

The chain combines TRBV5-6 with TRBJ2-3; D remains ambiguous. Trimming removed 1 base from V and 3 bases from J, with 9 bases in between. Germline CDR1 and CDR2: SGHDT and YYEEEE. The CDR3 contains 14 residues. For the CDR3, the DNA is TGTGCCAGCAGCTTGTGGACGGAGACAGATACGCAGTATTTT. Residues: CASSLWTETDTQYF.

The chain combines TRBV7-2 with TRBJ2-3, with 13 bases aligning to TRBD2. This CDR3 has 16 residues. Trimming cost V 5 bases and J 6 bases; bases outside gene matches: 8. Germline loops: CDR1 SGHTA, CDR2 FQGNSA. The chain's CDR3 is CASSPLLAGGPDTQYF. The CDR3 region has the DNA TGTGCCAGCAGCCCCTTACTAGCGGGAGGGCCTGATACGCAGTATTTT.